Below are 21 T cell receptor beta chains sequenced from a single sample in a study of T cell responses to AZD1222 COVID-19 vaccine. Only in-frame clones appear in the TCRdb table, and some are missing; sequencing was by immunoSEQ multiplex PCR. There are tens of thousands of clones in the sample; less than 85% occur only once, and 40% to 55% lies in the top ten. This sample comprised peripheral blood, obtained 28 days after the second AZD1222 dose. These TCRs come from an adult who received the AZD1222 COVID-19 vaccine.

This clone turned up a few times. This chain uses TRBV28 with TRBJ1-6; 7 bases map to TRBD1. The CDR3 has 16 amino acids. Per the germline V gene, CDR1 is MDHEN and CDR2 is SYDVKM. Trimming at V came to 4 bases and at J to 7 bases, leaving 10 bases not matched to a gene. CDR3 in DNA: TGTGCCAGCAGTTACCCACAGGGGAGGTTGAATTCACCCCTCCACTTT. Protein sequence: CASSYPQGRLNSPLHF.

J is TRBJ2-5 and V is TRBV6-5, with 7 bases matching TRBD1. CDR1 is MNHEY and CDR2 is SVGAGI in the germline V gene. The CDR3 consists of 12 residues. V lost 8 bases to trimming and J lost 7 bases; unmatched junction nucleotides: 7. CDR3 protein: CASPDRVRTQYF. The DNA of the CDR3 is TGTGCCAGCCCCGACAGGGTAAGGACCCAGTACTTC.

This sequence joins TRBV28 and TRBJ2-7; 10 bases match TRBD1. The CDR3 loop spans 15 amino acids. V trimming: 6 bases; J trimming: 8 bases; junction bases outside the gene matches: 13. CDR1 MDHEN and CDR2 SYDVKM come from the germline V gene. The CDR3 loop reads CASRPSSGTGAQQYF. For the CDR3, the DNA is TGTGCCAGCAGACCGAGCTCCGGGACAGGGGCACAGCAGTACTTC.

The chain carries TRBV11-2 and TRBJ2-2; 16 bases fit TRBD2. The CDR3 runs to 17 residues. Germline V lookup: CDR1 SGHAT, CDR2 FQNNGV. V gave up 2 bases and J gave up 6 bases; unmatched junction bases: 3. This CDR3 is CASSLTGTSGRAGELFF. For the CDR3, the DNA is TGTGCCAGCAGCTTAACCGGGACTAGCGGGAGGGCCGGGGAGCTGTTTTTT.

V is TRBV30 and J is TRBJ2-7; D may correspond to TRBD1 or TRBD2 (5 bases each). Trimming pared 5 bases from V and 0 bases from J, leaving 17 bases between. The length of the CDR3 is 15 residues. Germline CDR1 GTSNPN, CDR2 SVGIG (reference sequence). CDR3 in DNA: TGTGCCTGGGGCGTGGCGGCAGGGAGCTCCTACGAGCAGTACTTC. Amino acids: CAWGVAAGSSYEQYF.

There are a few counts of this clone. The chain employs TRBV7-9 and TRBJ2-1; 13 nucleotides align to TRBD2. Germline V gives CDR1 SEHNR, CDR2 FQNEAQ (reference sequence). With 1 base clipped from V and 7 bases from J, the junction kept 10 bases outside the gene matches. This CDR3 is 18 amino acids long. CDR3 DNA sequence: TGTGCCAGCAGCTTAGTCCCTTGGACTAGCGGGAGAGGTAATGAGCAGTTCTTC. This codes for CASSLVPWTSGRGNEQFF.

The chain couples TRBV9 to TRBJ1-6, with TRBD1 matching 7 bases. V trimming: 0 bases; J trimming: 11 bases; junction bases outside the gene matches: 5. Germline V gene sequence: CDR1 SGDLS, CDR2 YYNGEE. This CDR3 has 14 residues. CDR3 sequence reads: CASSVDQGGAPLHF. CDR3 in DNA: TGTGCCAGCAGCGTAGATCAGGGGGGAGCACCCCTCCACTTT.

The V and J genes are TRBV11-2 and TRBJ2-1, with no clear D. Trimming removed 5 bases from V and 9 bases from J, with 11 bases in between. This CDR3 spans 12 amino acids. Looked up from germline, CDR1 is SGHAT and CDR2 is FQNNGV. CDR3 sequence (DNA): TGTGCCAGCAGCCATCTAGTCGCTGAGCAGTTCTTC. Its translation is CASSHLVAEQFF.

Points on this clone: Germline and junction disagree at one end, which may indicate a read error. This sequence joins TRBV5-1 and TRBJ2-1, with 12 bases fitting TRBD2. CDR3 length equals 15 residues. The germline CDR1 and CDR2 sequences are SGHRS and YFSETQ. For the CDR3, the DNA is TGCACCAGCAGCTCCCTAGCGGGAGGGGGCGGTGAGCAGTTCTTC. Amino acids: CTSSSLAGGGGEQFF.

The chain couples TRBV28 to TRBJ1-5; D gene ambiguous. CDR1 and CDR2 (germline): MDHEN, SYDVKM. This CDR3 spans 11 amino acids. Trimming took off 0 bases at V and 9 bases at J, with 3 bases between the two ends. CDR3: CASSLWPPQHF. The CDR3 DNA reads TGTGCCAGCAGTTTATGGCCGCCCCAGCATTTT.

The J gene is TRBJ1-6, the V gene TRBV28; the D gene is possibly TRBD1 (6 bases). The V end lost 5 bases, the J end lost 10 bases, and 15 bases lay between the germline ends. The V gene's germline CDR1 is MDHEN and CDR2 SYDVKM. This CDR3 comprises 14 residues. The CDR3 sequence: CASSGGLLGSPLHF. Here the CDR3 DNA reads TGTGCCAGCAGTGGGGGGCTCCTGGGGTCACCCCTCCACTTT.

This CDR3 reads CAIGQGETGELFF. The CDR3 nucleotides are TGTGCCATCGGACAGGGAGAGACCGGGGAGCTGTTTTTT. The chain combines TRBV10-3 with TRBJ2-2; TRBD1 matches 8 bases. This CDR3 region has 13 residues. In germline, CDR1 is ENHRY, CDR2 SYGVKD. The V and J ends lost 8 bases and 5 bases, in that order; junction bases with no gene match: 4.

CDR3 amino acids: CASSTSLAPQETQYF. In nucleotides, the CDR3 is TGTGCCAGTAGTACGTCACTAGCGCCGCAAGAGACCCAGTACTTC. The chain links TRBV19 to TRBJ2-5; 7 bases map to TRBD2. V lost 4 bases to trimming and J lost 2 bases; unmatched junction nucleotides: 7. Per germline, CDR1 LNHDA and CDR2 SQIVND (reference sequence). The CDR3 extends over 15 amino acids.

The chain is built from TRBV7-9 and TRBJ2-7; the match to TRBD2 covers 9 bases. Germline values: CDR1 SEHNR, CDR2 FQNEAQ (reference sequence). The CDR3 runs 15 residues. The ends lost 6 bases at V and 2 bases at J; junction bases unmatched: 8. CDR3 sequence (DNA): TGTGCCAGCAGTTCCCATAGCGGGAGAACCTACGAGCAGTACTTC. Amino acids: CASSSHSGRTYEQYF.

The chain uses TRBV28 and TRBJ1-1; 8 bases fit TRBD1. The V gene end was trimmed by 8 bases and the J gene end by 5 bases; junction bases not matched to a gene: 16. Germline values: CDR1 MDHEN, CDR2 SYDVKM. The CDR3 is 16 amino acids. This chain's CDR3 is CASDSEGQAVLTEAFF. In DNA form, the CDR3 reads TGTGCCAGCGATTCCGAGGGACAGGCCGTTTTGACTGAAGCTTTCTTT.

V gene TRBV7-2 combines with J gene TRBJ2-3, with D possibly TRBD2 on 6 matching bases. V lost 6 bases and J lost 4, with 11 bases in between. The length of the CDR3 is 13 residues. Germline-derived CDR1 and CDR2 are SGHTA and FQGNSA. This CDR3 reads CASSRELSDTQYF. In nucleotides, the CDR3 is TGTGCCAGCAGTCGGGAGTTGTCAGATACGCAGTATTTT.

The chain combines TRBV9 with TRBJ2-2; perhaps D is TRBD1 or TRBD2 (5 bases each). CDR3 length: 16 residues. With 0 bases removed from V and 5 bases from J, the gap between germline ends came to 14 bases. Germline V gene data show CDR1 as SGDLS and CDR2 as YYNGEE. In nucleotides, the CDR3 is TGTGCCAGCAGCGTAGTTGGGGGAAGAGATACCGGGGAGCTGTTTTTT. It translates to CASSVVGGRDTGELFF.

This chain joins TRBV28 and TRBJ1-1; 7 bases map to TRBD1. There are 13 residues in the CDR3. V lost 5 bases to trimming and J lost 11 bases; unmatched junction nucleotides: 11. In germline, CDR1 is MDHEN, CDR2 SYDVKM. The chain's CDR3 is CASSPWEGGLAFF. CDR3 in DNA: TGTGCCAGCAGTCCCTGGGAAGGGGGCTTGGCTTTCTTT.

The J gene is TRBJ1-1, the V gene TRBV27; D is perhaps TRBD1 (5 bases). CDR3 size: 12 residues. CDR1 is MNHEY, CDR2 SMNVEV, per germline (reference sequence). Between the trimmed V and J ends, which lost 3 bases and 7 bases, there was a span of 9 bases. The CDR3 DNA follows: TGTGCCAGCAGTTTCCGGGGGGGTGAAGCTTTCTTT. It codes for CASSFRGGEAFF.

The rearrangement uses TRBV7-9 and TRBJ2-1; TRBD2 might be the D (6 bases). V lost 3 bases and J lost 5, with 11 bases in between. The CDR3 is made up of 14 amino acids. Germline-derived CDR1 and CDR2 are SEHNR and FQNEAQ (reference sequence). The CDR3 DNA reads as TGTGCCAGCAGCTTGGGACTTCCGAACAATGAGCAGTTCTTC. Encoded protein: CASSLGLPNNEQFF.

This sequence joins TRBV10-3 and TRBJ2-3, with TRBD1 matching 8 bases. CDR1 is ENHRY, CDR2 SYGVKD, per germline. V lost 9 bases to trimming and J lost 3 bases; unmatched junction nucleotides: 8. This CDR3 spans 14 amino acids. DNA of the CDR3: TGTGCCATTTCGACAGGGGCGGGGACAGATACGCAGTATTTT. This sequence encodes CAISTGAGTDTQYF.